This T cell receptor beta chain was captured by sequencing in a study of regulatory T cells in long-lasting Graves disease (dated by TCRdb to the early 2020s). Looking at the study overall: Persistent Graves' disease meant more than 5 years of antithyroid drug treatment with TSH receptor autoantibodies that stayed positive. This study used TCR sequencing and RNA sequencing of peripheral blood to compare persistent Graves' disease patients against newly diagnosed Graves' disease patients. The study was registered as a clinical trial and conducted in China. A total of roughly 35 samples were covered by TCR sequencing, comprising approximately 13 persistent and 20 newly diagnosed Graves' disease patients. On average, persistent Graves' disease patients in the clinical cohort had been on antithyroid drugs for about 10.3 years. Broader findings and caveats from the paper: As a limitation, the authors acknowledged that the small sample size may reduce accuracy. Persistent Graves' disease patients showed lower TCR Shannon entropy and fewer highly expanded clones than newly diagnosed patients, suggesting clonal expansion. Peripheral blood alone was examined, since thyroid tissue, which constituted the primary lesion, could not be accessed. More public clonotypes were shared among persistent patients (under 3,000) than among newly diagnosed patients (roughly 1,000). Persistent disease showed preferential use of TRBV28, TRBJ1-2 and TRBJ2-5, whereas newly diagnosed disease favored TRBV20-1 and TRBJ2-1. Sequencing and analysis were limited to the TCR beta chain.

CDR1 SGHTA and CDR2 FQGNSA are derived from the germline V gene. From the cysteine up to the phenylalanine, the CDR3 has a length of 16 residues. Only the CDR3 part of the read is kept: 48 bases, read in frame from the first base. Germline trimming amounts to 5 bases on V and 6 bases on J, with 9 as the count of junction bases outside the gene matches. This sample's time point label indicates: persistent/refractory GD, antithyroid drugs over 5 years with positive TRAb. For both TCR sequencing and RNA sequencing, RNA was extracted from PBMCs using TRIzol. The diagnosis of Graves' disease followed American Thyroid Association guidelines. Patients were recruited from an endocrinology department in Xi'an, China. Each patient gave approximately 9.7 milliliters of peripheral blood, collected in an EDTA anticoagulant tube. Ficoll Paque Plus density gradient separation was used to isolate PBMCs, and no additional T cell sorting was done. An Agilent 2100 Bioanalyzer and agarose gel were used to check RNA quality, and a NanoDrop 2000 was used to measure RNA concentration.

This clonotype has a count of ten or more. Its antigen is currently not known. Nothing much larger sits one base from this clone, and base qualities are not available. Preparation of the library involved multiplex PCR. The sequencing machine was an Illumina HiSeq 4000. CDR3 regions were amplified by Arm-PCR with iRepertoire HTBI primers to construct TCR beta libraries. Before sequencing, the PCR products went through gel purification. From the authors' description of their analysis: Across samples, fewer than 70 TRBV and roughly 13 TRBJ segments were identified and used for gene usage analysis of CDR3 amino acid clonotypes. COPE and FqMerger were used to merge the filtered high-quality paired reads into contigs. BLAST was used to align contigs to the IMGT TRBV, TRBD and TRBJ reference genes, and CDR3 was defined following IMGT. Clonotypes above 0.1% frequency were classified as highly expanded clones. Shannon entropy served as the measure of repertoire diversity, while the Gini coefficient captured V-J evenness. A clonotype was considered public if more than one individual shared it. TCRdb reworked the public reads: Q25 trimming with fastp, MiXCR clone assembly, productive beta chains retained. Each CDR3 protein gets just one entry, which takes the most common genes and DNA from the rows behind it. TCRdb, not the original authors, processed these V and J calls. The sample includes some 370,000 distinct CDR3 sequences, with 20% to 25% observed a single time. In total, the top ten clones hold roughly 20% of the sample.

This TCR was recovered from a female donor with Graves disease. Sample: peripheral blood mononuclear cells (PBMCs), taken when the disease was refractory, from a patient treated with antithyroid drugs. The sequence joins TRBV7-2 to TRBJ2-5; 13 bases in the junction line up with TRBD2. The CDR3 loop reads CASSHRTSGRLKTQYF. The nucleotide sequence reads as follows: TGTGCCAGCAGCCATAGGACTAGCGGGAGATTGAAGACCCAGTACTTC. Outside the CDR3, residues come from the reference TRBV7-2 and TRBJ2-5 proteins, so the full variable domain is: GAGVSQSPSNKVTEKGKDVELRCDPISGHTALYWYRQSLGQGLEFLIYFQGNSAPDKSGLPSDRFSAERTGGSVSTLTIQRTQQEDSAVYLCASSHRTSGRLKTQYFGPGTRLLVL.